The clone carrying this T cell receptor beta chain has more than one count but fewer than ten. From germline, CDR1 is LNHDA and CDR2 SQIVND (reference sequence). The CDR3 spans 14 residues. Germline trimming cut 2 bases from V and 4 bases from J; bases unmatched to any gene: 4. This sample was taken from a study of T-cell memory formation after mild COVID-19. In TCRdb, the 5' RACE reads were re-called with MiXCR into one record per CDR3 protein. The table includes fewer than 700,000 distinct CDR3 sequences, roughly 22% detected once. The chain recombines TRBV19 with TRBJ2-7; TRBD1 aligns across 8 bases. This sequence originates from an adult woman who had mild COVID-19 (a few samples of this study predate the infection). Cell type and time point are not known. The sequenced sample was PBMCs or a T cell subset sorted from them (not recorded which). The CDR3 spells CASSIPGGIYEQYF. The CDR3 DNA reads TGTGCCAGTAGTATACCAGGGGGCATATACGAGCAGTACTTC.